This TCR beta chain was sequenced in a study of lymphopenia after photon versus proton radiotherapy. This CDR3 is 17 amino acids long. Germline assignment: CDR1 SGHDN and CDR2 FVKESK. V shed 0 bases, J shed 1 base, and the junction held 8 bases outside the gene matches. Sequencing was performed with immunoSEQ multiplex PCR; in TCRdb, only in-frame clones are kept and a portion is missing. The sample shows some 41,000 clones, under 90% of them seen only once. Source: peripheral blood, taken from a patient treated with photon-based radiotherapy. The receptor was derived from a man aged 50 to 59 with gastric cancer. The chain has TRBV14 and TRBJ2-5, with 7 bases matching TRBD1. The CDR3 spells CASSQDTRQGRQETQYF. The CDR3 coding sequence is TGTGCCAGCAGCCAAGATACGAGACAGGGACGCCAAGAGACCCAGTACTTC.